These 20 T cell receptor beta chains were all obtained from the same sample, sequenced in a study of T cell repertoires in cytomegalovirus infection. MiXCR, run by TCRdb on the reads, gives a single entry per CDR3 protein. The top ten hold approximately 13% of the sample, which has roughly 860,000 distinct CDR3 sequences, about 30% seen once. Their cognate antigens are unknown. The material was cultured CD8+ T cells from PBMCs, obtained from culture after CMV antigen stimulation. These TCRs come from a human donor in good health (CMV status not recorded). Some clones in this sample may be carry-over from other donors' samples.

The CDR3 region is CASSLDAGSGLSAEQFF. The CDR3 nucleotides are TGTGCCAGCAGCTTAGATGCGGGCAGCGGGTTGAGCGCTGAGCAGTTCTTC. This chain joins TRBV11-3 and TRBJ2-1; D may be TRBD2 (6 bases). The CDR3 consists of 17 residues. The germline V gene has CDR1 SGHNT and CDR2 YENEEA. V was trimmed by 0 bases and J by 9 bases, leaving 21 bases between them.

There are a few counts of this clonotype. The chain employs TRBV7-9 and TRBJ1-2; TRBD1 aligns across 10 bases. The CDR3 contains 16 residues. V was pared by 1 base and J by 8 bases, with 10 bases of the junction left unmatched. Per germline, CDR1 SEHNR and CDR2 FQNEAQ (reference sequence). CDR3 nucleotides: TGTGCCAGCAGCTTAGGTTCCGAGACAGGGGGCGCGGGCTACACCTTC. As protein: CASSLGSETGGAGYTF.

This clonotype was counted ten times or more. The rearrangement links TRBV7-8 to TRBJ2-6, with D perhaps TRBD2 (5 bases). The CDR3 contains 15 residues. V lost 5 bases, J lost 6 bases, and 14 bases lay in between. Looked up from germline, CDR1 is SGHVS and CDR2 is FQNEAQ. The CDR3 bases are TGTGCCAGCAGCCCAGCGGAGGTGGAGGCCAACGTCCTGACTTTC. Translating it yields CASSPAEVEANVLTF.

This rearrangement joins TRBV5-4 to TRBJ1-3; no definite D call. CDR3 length: 15 residues. V was clipped by 0 bases and J by 2 bases, with 9 bases between them. CDR1 is SGHNT and CDR2 is YYREEE in the germline V gene (reference sequence). This CDR3 reads CASSLETATGNTIYF. The CDR3 DNA sequence: TGTGCCAGCAGCTTGGAAACAGCCACTGGAAACACCATATATTTT.

This clonotype appeared a few times. The J gene is TRBJ2-2, the V gene TRBV6-5, with a weak D call TRBD2 (7 bases). Per the germline V gene, CDR1 is MNHEY and CDR2 is SVGAGI. Between the trimmed V and J ends, which lost 0 bases and 2 bases, there was a span of 16 bases. The CDR3 spans 18 residues. This CDR3 is CASSYSGRGEVNTGELFF. The CDR3 DNA is TGTGCCAGCAGTTACTCTGGGAGGGGGGAAGTTAACACCGGGGAGCTGTTTTTT.

CDR3 coding DNA: TGTGCCAGTAACCCGGGACTCACGAACACCGGGGAGCTGTTTTTT. Its protein is CASNPGLTNTGELFF. V is TRBV19 and J is TRBJ2-2, with D perhaps matching TRBD2 (6 bases). CDR3 size: 15 residues. Trimming took off 7 bases at V and 0 bases at J, with 12 bases between the two ends. Per germline, CDR1 LNHDA and CDR2 SQIVND (reference sequence). Combining the CDR3 with reference TRBV19 and TRBJ2-2 gives the whole variable domain DGGITQSPKYLFRKEGQNVTLSCEQNLNHDAMYWYRQDPGQGLRLIYYSQIVNDFQKGDIAEGYSVSREKKESFPLTVTSAQKNPTAFYLCASNPGLTNTGELFFGEGSRLTVL.

This clonotype was seen more than once but under ten times. V gene TRBV7-8 combines with J gene TRBJ1-1; 8 nucleotides match TRBD1. The germline V gene has CDR1 SGHVS and CDR2 FQNEAQ. Trimming removed 5 bases from V and 4 bases from J; junction bases left unmatched: 6. This CDR3 spans 14 amino acids. The CDR3 DNA reads TGTGCCAGCAGCGCAAGACAGGGGAGCACTGAAGCTTTCTTT. Translation gives CASSARQGSTEAFF.

Judged by abundance, this clonotype is medium-sized (0.01 to 0.1%). The chain carries TRBV7-2 and TRBJ2-1, with 12 bases fitting TRBD2. The CDR3 has 19 amino acids. The germline gives CDR1 SGHTA, CDR2 FQGNSA. The V and J ends lost 2 bases and 0 bases, in that order; junction bases with no gene match: 8. In DNA form, the CDR3 reads TGTGCCAGCAGCTTAAGACTAGCGGGGGTTATTAGCTCCTACAATGAGCAGTTCTTC. Translating it yields CASSLRLAGVISSYNEQFF.

The chain links TRBV20-1 to TRBJ1-2; the D is unclear. CDR1 is DFQATT and CDR2 is SNEGSKA in the germline V gene (reference sequence). The CDR3 loop spans 15 amino acids. Trimming took 0 bases from V and 8 from J, leaving 19 bases between them. CDR3 sequence reads: CSARDTRSTSRGYTF. CDR3 in DNA: TGCAGTGCTAGAGATACAAGATCGACCAGTCGGGGCTACACCTTC.

The chain links TRBV6-2 or TRBV6-3 to TRBJ1-1; TRBD1 is a possible D gene (6 bases). Germline CDR1 MNHEY, CDR2 SVGEGT. This CDR3 is 12 amino acids long. Deletions cut 4 bases from V and 8 bases from J, with 11 bases between. CDR3 loop: CASSFLTGEAFF. The CDR3 DNA reads as TGTGCCAGCAGTTTTCTGACAGGCGAAGCTTTCTTT.

The rearrangement joins TRBV14 to TRBJ1-3, with TRBD1 matching 9 bases. Per germline, CDR1 SGHDN and CDR2 FVKESK. With 3 bases clipped from V and 0 bases from J, the junction kept 9 bases outside the gene matches. The CDR3 totals 18 residues. The CDR3: CASSHSWDRAYSGNTIYF. The CDR3 nucleotides read TGTGCCAGCAGCCACAGCTGGGACAGGGCCTACTCTGGAAACACCATATATTTT.

There are a few counts of this clonotype. The chain uses TRBV19 and TRBJ1-5, with D possibly matching TRBD1 (6 bases). Looked up from germline, CDR1 is LNHDA and CDR2 is SQIVND (reference sequence). V was shortened by 5 bases and J by 6 bases, with 17 bases between the two germline ends. The CDR3 is made up of 15 amino acids. CDR3 in amino acids: CASSWEGVVGQPQHF. CDR3 sequence (DNA): TGTGCCAGTAGTTGGGAGGGGGTGGTTGGTCAGCCCCAGCATTTT.

This clonotype was seen more than once but under ten times. The J gene is TRBJ1-2, the V gene TRBV4-1; D is possibly TRBD1 (6 bases). CDR1 and CDR2 from the germline V gene are MGHRA and YSYEKL. The length of the CDR3 is 17 residues. V gave up 3 bases and J gave up 4 bases, with 21 bases separating them. The CDR3 spells CASSHSQAGGEIYGYTF. The CDR3 nucleotides are TGCGCCAGCAGCCATTCCCAGGCCGGGGGCGAAATCTATGGCTACACCTTC.

This clonotype was found a few times. The chain employs TRBV12-3 or TRBV12-4 and TRBJ1-4; 8 bases align to TRBD1. V trimming: 5 bases; J trimming: 5 bases; junction bases outside the gene matches: 7. This CDR3 has 15 amino acids. The CDR3 DNA reads as TGTGCCAGCAGTAAATCCGGGACAGGAAATGAAAAACTGTTTTTT. It encodes CASSKSGTGNEKLFF.

The table lists this clonotype with many counts. The chain has TRBV7-9 and TRBJ2-1, with D hard to call. Trimming removed 5 bases from V and 4 bases from J, with 18 bases in between. This CDR3 spans 16 amino acids. Germline values: CDR1 SEHNR, CDR2 FQNEAQ (reference sequence). The CDR3 DNA is TGTGCCAGCAGCCCAGAACCAGCGAGAGGTTACAATGAGCAGTTCTTC. This encodes CASSPEPARGYNEQFF. Complete variable domain (other parts from reference TRBV7-9 and TRBJ2-1): DTGVSQNPRHKITKRGQNVTFRCDPISEHNRLYWYRQTLGQGPEFLTYFQNEAQLEKSRLLSDRFSAERPKGSFSTLEIQRTEQGDSAMYLCASSPEPARGYNEQFFGPGTRLTVL.

CDR3 DNA sequence: TGTGCCAGCAGCCCCCTGGGACAGGAGAGCACAGATACGCAGTATTTT. This translates into CASSPLGQESTDTQYF. This chain uses TRBV6-8 with TRBJ2-3, with 8 bases identical to TRBD1. With 6 bases clipped from V and 0 bases from J, the junction kept 8 bases outside the gene matches. This CDR3 comprises 16 residues. Germline V lookup: CDR1 MNHGY, CDR2 SAAAGT.

V is TRBV6-5 and J is TRBJ2-1, with D possibly being TRBD1 (5 bases). The V end was cut by 0 bases, the J end by 5 bases, with 11 bases between. Germline V gives CDR1 MNHEY, CDR2 SVGAGI. The CDR3 is made up of 15 amino acids. The CDR3 DNA follows: TGTGCCAGCAGTTACTCGGCAGGGATCGACAATGAGCAGTTCTTC. It specifies CASSYSAGIDNEQFF.

This clonotype was observed a handful of times. The J gene is TRBJ1-1, the V gene TRBV19; D is possibly TRBD1 (6 bases). CDR1 is LNHDA and CDR2 is SQIVND in the germline V gene (reference sequence). V lost 4 bases, J lost 4 bases, and 16 bases lay in between. The CDR3 consists of 15 residues. The CDR3 coding sequence is TGTGCCAGTAGTACACCAGGGGAGGTATTCACTGAAGCTTTCTTT. Translation: CASSTPGEVFTEAFF.

The rearrangement links TRBV10-3 to TRBJ1-2; 8 bases are a match to TRBD1. CDR3 length equals 16 residues. Germline V gene sequence: CDR1 ENHRY, CDR2 SYGVKD. V dropped 0 bases and J dropped 4; count of bases not matched to a gene: 7. The CDR3 loop reads CAISESKDREIYGYTF. Written as DNA, the CDR3 is TGTGCCATCAGTGAGTCTAAGGACAGGGAAATCTATGGCTACACCTTC.

The chain joins TRBV25-1 to TRBJ2-7; D possibly uses TRBD1 or TRBD2 (5 bases each). Germline V CDR1 and CDR2: MGHDK, SYGVNS. Trimming removed 4 bases from V and 9 bases from J, with 13 bases in between. CDR3 length: 12 residues. The CDR3, as DNA: TGTGCCAGCAGTGGATCCGGGACCACGCAGTACGTC. Residues: CASSGSGTTQYV.